These 17 T cell receptor beta chains came from one sample sequenced in a study of cytomegalovirus exposure and HLA in healthy donors. PCR amplification relied on 60 Vbeta primers (plus 13 Jbeta primers). Method: immunoSEQ multiplex PCR; TCRdb's copy keeps in-frame clones and lacks some. The table lists about 130,000 clones, around 10% of them singletons, with under 2% in the top ten. The source material was PBMCs. The receptors originated from a man aged 50-59 years in good health and CMV-seronegative.

This clone was recorded once. This chain links TRBV11-2 with TRBJ2-5; D is ambiguous. The CDR3 is 14 residues long. Trimming took off 1 base at V and 2 bases at J, with 8 bases between the two ends. In germline, CDR1 is SGHAT, CDR2 FQNNGV. The CDR3 nucleotides are TGTGCCAGCAGCTTAGTAAATACTCAAGAGACCCAGTACTTC. This codes for CASSLVNTQETQYF.

In DNA, the CDR3 is TGTGCCTGGAGCCTCGGGACTCTCGGAAATAAGCAGTACTTC. Protein product: CAWSLGTLGNKQYF. V and J are TRBV30 and TRBJ2-7, with a weak D call TRBD2 (6 bases). CDR3 length: 14 amino acids. V was pared by 3 bases and J by 8 bases, with 20 bases between. Germline CDR1 is GTSNPN and CDR2 is SVGIG (reference sequence).

The chain joins TRBV28 to TRBJ1-1; 7 positions agree with TRBD1. Germline V gene sequence: CDR1 MDHEN, CDR2 SYDVKM. V shed 10 bases and J 8 bases; nucleotides not matched to a gene: 10. The CDR3 covers 12 residues. CDR3: CATRQGEGEAFF. CDR3 bases: TGTGCCACCCGACAGGGCGAAGGAGAAGCTTTCTTT.

This clone has just a few counts. The V and J genes are TRBV28 and TRBJ1-5; D is unclear. V was shortened by 8 bases and J by 7 bases, with 18 bases between the two germline ends. This CDR3 contains 14 residues. CDR1 and CDR2 from the germline V gene are MDHEN and SYDVKM. The CDR3 region has the DNA TGTGCCAGCTACAATTCAGGTACGGTCCAGCCCCAGCATTTT. Translated: CASYNSGTVQPQHF.

This clone was detected a few times. The J gene is TRBJ1-2, the V gene TRBV7-8, with D maybe TRBD1 (5 bases). Deletions cut 1 base from V and 5 bases from J, with 11 bases between. The V gene's germline CDR1 is SGHVS and CDR2 FQNEAQ. The length of the CDR3 is 14 residues. CDR3: CASSLGGQGYGYTF. As DNA, the CDR3 is TGTGCCAGCAGCTTAGGGGGTCAGGGATATGGCTACACCTTC.

The gene calls are TRBV5-6 and TRBJ2-3; possible D gene TRBD1, 6 bases. The ends were cut back, 7 bases at V and 4 bases at J, with 19 bases in the middle. Germline assignment: CDR1 SGHDT and CDR2 YYEEEE. This CDR3 spans 15 amino acids. CDR3 sequence: CASRRPGEISDTQYF. In nucleotides, the CDR3 is TGTGCCAGCCGGAGGCCAGGGGAAATTTCAGATACGCAGTATTTT. Full variable domain (outside the CDR3, taken from reference TRBV5-6 and TRBJ2-3): DAGVTQSPTHLIKTRGQQVTLRCSPKSGHDTVSWYQQALGQGPQFIFQYYEEEERQRGNFPDRFSGHQFPNYSSELNVNALLLGDSALYLCASRRPGEISDTQYFGPGTRLTVL.

This clone was counted between two and nine times. The chain couples TRBV2 to TRBJ2-5, with D possibly TRBD1 on 5 matching bases. Germline V gives CDR1 SNHLY, CDR2 FYNNEI. The CDR3 is 13 residues long. Between the trimmed V and J ends, which lost 8 bases and 2 bases, there was a span of 12 bases. CDR3 protein: CASSRAVQETQYF. The CDR3, as DNA: TGTGCCAGCTCCAGGGCAGTTCAAGAGACCCAGTACTTC.

The CDR3 coding sequence is TGTGCCAGCTCACCACCGTACAGCTACGAGCAGTACTTC. Its protein is CASSPPYSYEQYF. This rearrangement joins TRBV18 to TRBJ2-7; no definite D call. The CDR3 is 13 residues long. The V end lost 0 bases, the J end lost 3 bases, and 6 bases lay between the germline ends. Looked up from germline, CDR1 is KGHSH and CDR2 is LQKENI. Drawing the rest from reference TRBV18 and TRBJ2-7, the complete variable domain is NAGVMQNPRHLVRRRGQEARLRCSPMKGHSHVYWYRQLPEEGLKFMVYLQKENIIDESGMPKERFSAEFPKEGPSILRIQQVVRGDSAAYFCASSPPYSYEQYFGPGTRLTVT.

This clone was detected only a few times. The V gene is TRBV29-1, the J gene TRBJ2-2, with TRBD1 identical over 7 bases. CDR1 is SQVTM, CDR2 ANQGSEA, per germline. The junction had 5 bases not matched to a gene; V was cut back by 6 bases and J by 1 base. There are 14 residues in the CDR3. CDR3 DNA: TGCAGCGTCCGGGACAGCGTGAACACCGGGGAGCTGTTTTTT. This translates into CSVRDSVNTGELFF.

A few counts support this clone. The chain links TRBV5-1 to TRBJ2-1; TRBD1 agrees at 9 bases. CDR3 size: 17 residues. With V trimmed by 5 bases and J by 7 bases, 16 bases remained unmatched. From germline, CDR1 is SGHRS and CDR2 YFSETQ. CDR3 coding DNA: TGCGCCAGCAGTTATTTAACCCGGGACAGGGTTCCAAATGAGCAGTTCTTC. It is translated as CASSYLTRDRVPNEQFF.

The chain employs TRBV2 and TRBJ1-5, with 7 bases lining up with TRBD1. Germline assignment: CDR1 SNHLY and CDR2 FYNNEI. The CDR3 length is 15 residues. V was clipped by 8 bases and J by 2 bases; unmatched bases: 9. The chain's CDR3 is CASGKQGSGNQPQHF. The CDR3 DNA follows: TGTGCCAGCGGCAAACAGGGGTCGGGCAATCAGCCCCAGCATTTT. Filled out from reference TRBV2 and TRBJ1-5, the complete variable domain reads EPEVTQTPSHQVTQMGQEVILRCVPISNHLYFYWYRQILGQKVEFLVSFYNNEISEKSEIFDDQFSVERPDGSNFTLKIRSTKLEDSAMYFCASGKQGSGNQPQHFGDGTRLSIL.

This chain connects TRBV2 to TRBJ1-2, with D perhaps matching TRBD1 (5 bases). The V end lost 7 bases, the J end lost 7 bases, and 22 bases lay between the germline ends. This CDR3 has 15 residues. CDR1 is SNHLY, CDR2 FYNNEI, per germline. In DNA, the CDR3 is TGTGCCAGCATGATGGACCCGAACAGGAGCAGTGGCTACACCTTC. Translation: CASMMDPNRSSGYTF.

This clone turned up a few times. The chain joins TRBV6-1 to TRBJ1-4; 12 nucleotides align to TRBD1. V lost 7 bases and J lost 5; bases outside the gene matches: 5. CDR1 MNHNS and CDR2 SASEGT come from the germline V gene. The CDR3 is 15 amino acids. CDR3 bases: TGTGCCAGCACGGGACAGGGGGCACTAAATGAAAAACTGTTTTTT. Protein sequence: CASTGQGALNEKLFF.

In its sample, this clone was seen a few times. The rearrangement links TRBV15 to TRBJ1-1; D is undetermined. V shed 0 bases and J shed 1 base, with 9 bases lying between them. The CDR3 totals 15 residues. Germline CDR1 is LNHNV and CDR2 is YYDKDF (reference sequence). The CDR3 DNA is TGTGCCACCAGCAGAGATCGCCGACAGAACACTGAAGCTTTCTTT. This translates into CATSRDRRQNTEAFF.

In this sample, this clone turned up a few times. The chain carries TRBV30 and TRBJ2-5; tentatively, D is TRBD1 (7 bases). V lost 3 bases to trimming and J lost 2 bases, with 13 bases between them. The CDR3 runs 14 residues. The germline V gene has CDR1 GTSNPN and CDR2 SVGIG (reference sequence). The CDR3 region has the DNA TGTGCCTGGAGCAGGGGGACTCCTCAAGAGACCCAGTACTTC. This encodes CAWSRGTPQETQYF. Using reference TRBV30 and TRBJ2-5 for the parts outside the CDR3, the full variable domain is SQTIHQWPATLVQPVGSPLSLECTVEGTSNPNLYWYRQAAGRGLQLLFYSVGIGQISSEVPQNLSASRPQDRQFILSSKKLLLSDSGFYLCAWSRGTPQETQYFGPGTRLLVL.

This clone has only a few counts. J is TRBJ1-2 and V is TRBV5-6; maybe TRBD1 (5 bases). V lost 4 bases, J lost 4 bases, and 14 bases lay in between. This CDR3 has 14 amino acids. Looked up from germline, CDR1 is SGHDT and CDR2 is YYEEEE. CDR3 amino acids: CASSPQTAIYGYTF. CDR3 nucleotides: TGTGCCAGCAGCCCCCAGACAGCGATCTATGGCTACACCTTC. Based on the CDR3 plus reference TRBV5-6 and TRBJ1-2, the full variable domain is DAGVTQSPTHLIKTRGQQVTLRCSPKSGHDTVSWYQQALGQGPQFIFQYYEEEERQRGNFPDRFSGHQFPNYSSELNVNALLLGDSALYLCASSPQTAIYGYTFGSGTRLTVV.

The chain recombines TRBV19 with TRBJ1-1; 9 bases map to TRBD1. The CDR3 is 13 amino acids. Losses at the gene ends were 5 bases for V and 5 bases for J; bases not matched to a gene: 3. CDR1 LNHDA and CDR2 SQIVND come from the germline V gene (reference sequence). Written as DNA, the CDR3 is TGTGCCAGTAGTGCGACAGGGGGGACTGAAGCTTTCTTT. Protein product: CASSATGGTEAFF.